These 8 T cell receptor beta chains originate from one sample sequenced in a study of blood T cell repertoires in COVID-19. Sequenced by immunoSEQ multiplex PCR; TCRdb stores in-frame clones only, minus some. The sample contains approximately 150,000 clones, roughly 89% of which appear only once. Sample: peripheral blood. The source is a woman in her fifties or sixties with active or convalescent COVID-19.

The chain combines TRBV9 with TRBJ1-4, with a tentative D call TRBD1 (6 bases). This CDR3 spans 13 amino acids. CDR1 and CDR2 (germline): SGDLS, YYNGEE. V lost 3 bases, J lost 4 bases, and 7 bases lay in between. The CDR3 region is CASSEGDNEKLFF. CDR3 bases: TGTGCCAGCAGCGAGGGGGATAATGAAAAACTGTTTTTT.

The CDR3 spells CASTPDRLLAGNTIYF. The CDR3 DNA is TGTGCCAGCACCCCGGACAGACTCCTGGCTGGAAACACCATATATTTT. This chain connects TRBV6-6 to TRBJ1-3, with a tentative D call TRBD1 (6 bases). V was pared by 7 bases and J by 2 bases, with 18 bases between. The germline V gene has CDR1 MNHNY and CDR2 SVGAGI (reference sequence). This CDR3 comprises 16 residues.

The V call is TRBV25-1, the J call TRBJ2-1; D gene ambiguous. Trimming stripped 3 bases from V and 1 base from J, with 16 bases between. The CDR3 length is 17 residues. Germline V lookup: CDR1 MGHDK, CDR2 SYGVNS. Here the CDR3 reads CASSDGGTSYSYNEQFF. The CDR3 DNA sequence: TGTGCCAGCAGTGATGGCGGCACTTCGTATTCCTACAATGAGCAGTTCTTC.

CDR3 nucleotides: TGTGCCAGTAGTCAGGGCGGCACTGAAGCTTTCTTT. It codes for CASSQGGTEAFF. This chain connects TRBV19 to TRBJ1-1, with D possibly TRBD1 on 5 matching bases. The CDR3 covers 12 residues. CDR1 is LNHDA and CDR2 is SQIVND in the germline V gene (reference sequence). V was clipped by 5 bases and J by 4 bases, with 8 bases between them.

The rearrangement joins TRBV19 to TRBJ2-2; no firm D call. Germline V gives CDR1 LNHDA, CDR2 SQIVND (reference sequence). The CDR3 totals 11 residues. The CDR3 loop reads CAAHFAGELFF. The CDR3 DNA is TGTGCAGCCCATTTCGCCGGGGAGCTGTTTTTT.

The chain couples TRBV24-1 to TRBJ2-1; 14 nucleotides match TRBD2. CDR3 size: 19 residues. With 2 bases clipped from V and 10 bases from J, the junction kept 15 bases outside the gene matches. In germline, CDR1 is KGHDR, CDR2 SFDVKD. This CDR3 reads CATSDSRPGTSGRSREQFF. The CDR3 nucleotides are TGTGCCACCAGTGATTCCCGTCCCGGGACTAGCGGGAGATCACGGGAGCAGTTCTTC.

This chain uses TRBV12-3 or TRBV12-4 with TRBJ2-3, with D possibly matching TRBD1 (5 bases). This CDR3 contains 11 residues. V was pared by 8 bases and J by 5 bases, with 8 bases between. CDR3 bases: TGTGCCAGCTGTACAGGAGATACGCAGTATTTT. Translation gives CASCTGDTQYF.

The chain combines TRBV2 with TRBJ1-2; 8 nucleotides match TRBD1. Germline loops: CDR1 SNHLY, CDR2 FYNNEI. The CDR3 sequence is 15 residues long. Trimming removed 4 bases from V and 4 bases from J; junction bases left unmatched: 8. The CDR3 protein is CASSADRGRGYGYTF. CDR3 DNA: TGTGCCAGCAGTGCCGACAGGGGCAGGGGCTATGGCTACACCTTC.